This T cell receptor (beta chain) was identified in a study of beta chain features in type 1 diabetes. The study's findings and limits: More deletions and fewer insertions at VDJ junctions were seen in type 1 diabetes patients. Among all four CD4+ subsets, Type 1 diabetes patients had TCRB CDR3s that were moderately but significantly shorter.

Expressed TCRB transcripts were sequenced after all isolated RNA was converted to cDNA. Some clones are missing from TCRdb's copy, which holds only in-frame ones; the method was immunoSEQ multiplex PCR. The sample carries around 600,000 clones, 9.5% to 15% recorded once. CDR1 is LNHDA and CDR2 is SQIVND in the germline V gene (reference sequence). CDR3 length: 16 amino acids. Trimming took 6 bases from V and 7 from J; bases not matched to a gene: 12. Comment on this clone: Its antigen is as yet unknown.

What was sequenced was naive CD4+ T cells from blood. This receptor was obtained from a man aged 25-45 years with type 1 diabetes. The genes are TRBV19 and TRBJ1-5; 10 positions match TRBD1. CDR3 nucleotide sequence: TGTGCCAGTAGGTCTGTCGGGACAGGGGTATGGCAGCCCCAGCATTTT. As protein: CASRSVGTGVWQPQHF.